This T cell receptor (beta chain) was recorded in a study of blood T cell repertoires in COVID-19. Overall study context: Whether acute or convalescent, the COVID-19 samples came from the United States, Italy and Spain. The analysed material was cDNA or gDNA that came from T cells, B-cell-depleted T cells, or PBMCs.

In the study's own analysis: Amplification with reference gene primers provided the estimates of nucleated cell counts. The data were produced by immunoSEQ multiplex PCR, yet TCRdb's version contains in-frame clones alone and is incomplete. V, J and clone size are taken as reported in that table, and D and trimming were inferred from the DNA itself. Here the sample spans 150,000 to 200,000 clones, around 80% being singletons. Participants came from some 23 US areas, aged about 18 to 89 years. V lost 7 bases and J lost 3, with 16 bases in between. This CDR3 has 15 residues. Per germline, CDR1 SNHLY and CDR2 FYNNEI.

Sequenced material: PBMCs or T cells enriched from blood (not recorded which). This TCR was recovered from a woman in her 50s with acute COVID-19. The V gene is TRBV2, the J gene TRBJ1-5, with D hard to call. This chain's CDR3 is CASTPVSLPNQPQHF. In DNA, the CDR3 is TGTGCCAGCACCCCGGTGTCCCTTCCCAATCAGCCCCAGCATTTT.